This T cell receptor beta chain appears in the sequencing data of a study of OX40 agonist ivuxolimab in advanced cancers. Study overall: Patients with prior anti-PD-1, anti-PD-L1 or anti-CTLA-4 therapy were eligible; less than 50% had some.

As to this clone: The antigen remains undetermined.

CDR1 is MNHEY and CDR2 is SMNVEV in the germline V gene (reference sequence). Trimming left V 6 bases short and J 4 bases short, with 12 bases between. CDR3 length: 13 residues. General observations from the study: Averaging showed that CD8+ T cells had more expanded clones than CD4+ did.

Sequenced by immunoSEQ multiplex PCR; TCRdb stores in-frame clones only, minus some. The sample yields about 90,000 clones, roughly 90% seen once. This sample comprised CD4+ or CD8+ T cells sorted from blood, obtained in a trial of the OX40 agonist ivuxolimab. J is TRBJ1-2 and V is TRBV27, with a tentative D call TRBD1 (6 bases). The receptor comes from an adult with an advanced solid tumor such as melanoma, head and neck, liver or kidney cancer. The DNA for the CDR3 is TGTGCCAGCAGCCGCACAGGGATCTATGGCTACACCTTC. Translated: CASSRTGIYGYTF.